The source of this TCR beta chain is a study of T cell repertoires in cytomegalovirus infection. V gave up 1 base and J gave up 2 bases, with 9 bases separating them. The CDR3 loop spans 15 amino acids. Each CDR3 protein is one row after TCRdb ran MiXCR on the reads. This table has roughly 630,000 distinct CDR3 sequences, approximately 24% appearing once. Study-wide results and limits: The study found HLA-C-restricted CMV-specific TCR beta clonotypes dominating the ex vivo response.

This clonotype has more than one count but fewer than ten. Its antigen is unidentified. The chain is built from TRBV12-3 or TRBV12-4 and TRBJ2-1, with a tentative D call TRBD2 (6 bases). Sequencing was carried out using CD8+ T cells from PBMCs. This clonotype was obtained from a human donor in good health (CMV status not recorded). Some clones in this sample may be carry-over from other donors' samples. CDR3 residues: CASSLEGLPYNEQFF. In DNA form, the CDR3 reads TGTGCCAGCAGTTTAGAGGGACTTCCCTACAATGAGCAGTTCTTC.